One and the same sample provided the 2 T cell receptor beta chains below, sequenced in a study of T cell responses to AZD1222 COVID-19 vaccine. The repertoire was sequenced with immunoSEQ multiplex PCR; TCRdb's copy has only in-frame clones and lacks some. The table lists more than 150,000 clones, over 90% of them singletons. The source was peripheral blood, collected 28 days after the second AZD1222 dose. All receptors come from an adult who received the AZD1222 COVID-19 vaccine.

V usage is TRBV9 and J usage is TRBJ1-6; the D gene is possibly TRBD1 (6 bases). The CDR3 totals 14 residues. Germline loops: CDR1 SGDLS, CDR2 YYNGEE. The V end was cut by 4 bases, the J end by 6 bases, with 11 bases between. For the CDR3, the DNA is TGTGCCAGCAGCTTACAGGGCGGTAATTCACCCCTCCACTTT. Translated, it gives CASSLQGGNSPLHF.

This sequence joins TRBV7-2 and TRBJ2-7; TRBD2 aligns across 10 bases. Per the germline V gene, CDR1 is SGHTA and CDR2 is FQGNSA. The V and J ends lost 5 bases and 6 bases, in that order; junction bases with no gene match: 13. The CDR3 length is 16 residues. CDR3 loop: CASSPPYRAGGPEQYF. CDR3 bases: TGTGCCAGCAGCCCCCCCTACCGAGCGGGAGGGCCCGAGCAGTACTTC.